The next 29 T cell receptor beta chains were all read from a single sample in a study of control samples from healthy donors and cancer patients. Libraries were prepared by immunoSEQ multiplex PCR; TCRdb keeps only in-frame clonotypes and omits some of them. The sample yields approximately 49,000 clones, approximately 86% seen once. Sequencing used PBMCs. The origin of the receptors is a woman aged 45-59 years with lung cancer.

The genes are TRBV27 and TRBJ1-6; possible D gene TRBD1, 5 bases. V gave up 2 bases and J gave up 6 bases, with 11 bases separating them. This CDR3 spans 15 amino acids. Germline V gives CDR1 MNHEY, CDR2 SMNVEV (reference sequence). CDR3 protein: CASSLTSRGNSPLHF. In DNA form, the CDR3 reads TGTGCCAGCAGTTTAACCAGTAGGGGTAATTCACCCCTCCACTTT.

The chain combines TRBV28 with TRBJ2-7; no clear D gene. This CDR3 region has 14 residues. V was shortened by 2 bases and J by 2 bases, with 10 bases between the two germline ends. Germline V gene lookup returns CDR1 MDHEN and CDR2 SYDVKM. This CDR3 reads CASSLRVGAYEQYF. In DNA, the CDR3 is TGTGCCAGCAGTTTACGAGTTGGAGCCTACGAGCAGTACTTC.

The chain joins TRBV19 to TRBJ2-3; possibly TRBD1 or TRBD2 for D (5 bases each). CDR3 length: 15 residues. V lost 7 bases and J 4 bases, leaving 18 bases between the germline ends. Germline CDR1 is LNHDA and CDR2 is SQIVND (reference sequence). The chain's CDR3 is CASTPRGIGADTQYF. The CDR3 DNA sequence: TGTGCCAGTACCCCTCGGGGTATAGGGGCAGATACGCAGTATTTT.

This clone was seen more than once but under ten times. This chain uses TRBV5-1 with TRBJ2-7; 7 nucleotides align to TRBD1. Germline V gene sequence: CDR1 SGHRS, CDR2 YFSETQ. Trimming at V came to 0 bases and at J to 7 bases, leaving 10 bases not matched to a gene. The CDR3 is 15 residues long. In DNA, the CDR3 is TGCGCCAGCAGCTTGGATTGGGACAGTGCCTCGGAGCAGTACTTC. Its translation: CASSLDWDSASEQYF.

This sequence joins TRBV4-3 and TRBJ1-1; D is possibly TRBD1 (6 bases). V lost 4 bases to trimming and J lost 0 bases, with 9 bases between them. Germline lookup yields CDR1 LGHNA and CDR2 YSLEER. The CDR3 loop spans 14 amino acids. DNA of the CDR3: TGCGCCAGCAGCCTCGGACAGTTGAACACTGAAGCTTTCTTT. This translates into CASSLGQLNTEAFF.

This chain uses TRBV12-3 or TRBV12-4 with TRBJ1-1; D may be TRBD1 (5 bases). CDR3 size: 12 residues. V lost 6 bases to trimming and J lost 6 bases, with 11 bases between them. CDR3 sequence (DNA): TGTGCCAGCAGGGAGGGGAGGGCTGAAGCTTTCTTT. This encodes CASREGRAEAFF.

The V and J genes are TRBV5-6 and TRBJ1-1; a weak D match, TRBD1 (5 bases). V was clipped by 4 bases and J by 0 bases, with 10 bases between them. The length of the CDR3 is 14 residues. Germline values: CDR1 SGHDT, CDR2 YYEEEE. CDR3 region: CASSDGTLNTEAFF. CDR3 DNA sequence: TGTGCCAGCAGCGACGGGACCCTGAACACTGAAGCTTTCTTT.

The chain has TRBV7-9 and TRBJ1-5; D gene ambiguous. V was trimmed by 4 bases and J by 5 bases, leaving 15 bases between them. CDR1 is SEHNR, CDR2 FQNEAQ, per germline (reference sequence). The CDR3 has 15 residues. The CDR3 DNA is TGTGCCAGCAGCTCAGGTTATAGATTGGATCAGCCCCAGCATTTT. This translates into CASSSGYRLDQPQHF. The whole variable domain, filled in from reference TRBV7-9 and TRBJ1-5, reads DTGVSQNPRHKITKRGQNVTFRCDPISEHNRLYWYRQTLGQGPEFLTYFQNEAQLEKSRLLSDRFSAERPKGSFSTLEIQRTEQGDSAMYLCASSSGYRLDQPQHFGDGTRLSIL.

This clone has just a few counts. This chain joins TRBV6-5 and TRBJ2-1; the D gene is possibly TRBD2 (5 bases). The germline V gene encodes CDR1 MNHEY and CDR2 SVGAGI. The V gene lost 5 bases and the J gene lost 9 bases, with 20 bases spanning the gap. The CDR3 is made up of 15 amino acids. DNA for the CDR3: TGTGCCAGCAGTACTGGGCGGCGGAGAGAGGGTGAGCAGTTCTTC. Its protein is CASSTGRRREGEQFF.

The chain's CDR3 is CASRIGGGTSYEQYF. DNA of the CDR3: TGTGCCAGTAGGATTGGGGGGGGGACCTCCTACGAGCAGTACTTC. The V call is TRBV19, the J call TRBJ2-7; 7 bases map to TRBD2. Germline CDR1 LNHDA, CDR2 SQIVND (reference sequence). CDR3 length: 15 amino acids. With V trimmed by 6 bases and J by 0 bases, 8 bases remained unmatched.

The chain is built from TRBV9 and TRBJ1-5, with D hard to call. CDR3 length: 13 residues. V lost 0 bases and J lost 5, with 6 bases in between. The germline V gene has CDR1 SGDLS and CDR2 YYNGEE. CDR3 protein: CASSVGDDQPQHF. The CDR3 DNA is TGTGCCAGCAGCGTAGGCGACGATCAGCCCCAGCATTTT.

This clone was picked up a small number of times. The rearrangement links TRBV4-2 to TRBJ2-5; 9 bases match TRBD2. J gave up 5 bases and V 0 bases, and 7 bases lay outside the gene matches. Per the germline V gene, CDR1 is LGHNA and CDR2 is YNFKEQ. CDR3 length: 16 residues. CDR3 loop: CASSQDLAGRRETQYF. The CDR3 coding sequence is TGTGCCAGCAGCCAAGATCTAGCGGGGAGGCGGGAGACCCAGTACTTC.

The genes are TRBV9 and TRBJ2-2; D ambiguous. Looked up from germline, CDR1 is SGDLS and CDR2 is YYNGEE. This CDR3 is 14 amino acids long. Trimming took off 0 bases at V and 5 bases at J, with 8 bases between the two ends. The chain's CDR3 is CASSVAYTTGELFF. CDR3 coding DNA: TGTGCCAGCAGCGTAGCTTACACTACCGGGGAGCTGTTTTTT.

This chain connects TRBV18 to TRBJ2-5; tentative D call: TRBD2 (5 bases). CDR3 length equals 16 residues. CDR1 and CDR2 (germline): KGHSH, LQKENI. Trimming pared 3 bases from V and 5 bases from J, leaving 19 bases between. CDR3 in amino acids: CASSPPGKATVETQYF. In DNA, the CDR3 is TGTGCCAGCTCACCCCCCGGGAAGGCCACCGTGGAGACCCAGTACTTC.

J is TRBJ1-5 and V is TRBV28; D ambiguous. This CDR3 has 13 residues. V was pared by 5 bases and J by 3 bases, with 8 bases between. The germline gives CDR1 MDHEN, CDR2 SYDVKM. CDR3: CASSPLNNQPQHF. The CDR3 coding sequence is TGTGCCAGCAGTCCCTTGAACAATCAGCCCCAGCATTTT.

The chain joins TRBV14 to TRBJ1-1; maybe TRBD1 (5 bases). Trimming cost V 0 bases and J 1 base, with 12 bases left between them. CDR3 length: 16 amino acids. CDR1 is SGHDN and CDR2 is FVKESK in the germline V gene. The CDR3, as DNA: TGTGCCAGCAGCCAAGAAGGGGCGGGGCGGAACACTGAAGCTTTCTTT. Protein sequence: CASSQEGAGRNTEAFF. The variable domain in full, completed from reference TRBV14 and TRBJ1-1, reads EAGVTQFPSHSVIEKGQTVTLRCDPISGHDNLYWYRRVMGKEIKFLLHFVKESKQDESGMPNNRFLAERTGGTYSTLKVQPAELEDSGVYFCASSQEGAGRNTEAFFGQGTRLTVV.

The chain has TRBV6-2 or TRBV6-3 and TRBJ1-2, with D possibly matching TRBD1 (5 bases). Germline V gene sequence: CDR1 MNHEY, CDR2 SVGEGT. Between the trimmed V and J ends, which lost 2 bases and 4 bases, there was a span of 14 bases. The CDR3 has 15 residues. CDR3 region: CASSYLPRQSYGYTF. CDR3 sequence (DNA): TGTGCCAGCAGTTACCTGCCTCGACAGTCCTATGGCTACACCTTC.

The V gene is TRBV7-2, the J gene TRBJ1-1, with D unclear. V was cut by 6 bases and J by 3 bases, with 17 bases left in between. CDR3 length equals 15 residues. The germline CDR1 and CDR2 sequences are SGHTA and FQGNSA. CDR3 amino acids: CASRKYRKYDTEAFF. The CDR3 DNA reads as TGTGCCAGCAGGAAATACCGGAAATACGACACTGAAGCTTTCTTT.

The rearrangement uses TRBV6-5 and TRBJ1-1; D unresolved. The CDR3 totals 13 residues. The V gene lost 2 bases and the J gene lost 4 bases, with 8 bases spanning the gap. Germline loops: CDR1 MNHEY, CDR2 SVGAGI. As DNA, the CDR3 is TGTGCCAGCAGTTACGCAGCTCGCACTGAAGCTTTCTTT. It is translated as CASSYAARTEAFF.

This chain joins TRBV6-2 or TRBV6-3 and TRBJ1-1; no definite D call. The CDR3 contains 13 residues. Trimming pared 4 bases from V and 0 bases from J, leaving 6 bases between. Per the germline V gene, CDR1 is MNHEY and CDR2 is SVGEGT. The CDR3 DNA reads as TGTGCCAGCAGTTTGCGGGTGAACACTGAAGCTTTCTTT. Amino acids: CASSLRVNTEAFF.

The rearrangement joins TRBV4-1 to TRBJ1-1; D unresolved. This CDR3 contains 13 residues. Trimming left V 3 bases short and J 0 bases short, with 5 bases between. Germline V gives CDR1 MGHRA, CDR2 YSYEKL. As DNA, the CDR3 is TGCGCCAGCAGCCAGCCGCTGAACACTGAAGCTTTCTTT. This encodes CASSQPLNTEAFF.

V gene TRBV7-2 combines with J gene TRBJ2-1; 8 bases agree with TRBD2. Germline V CDR1 and CDR2: SGHTA, FQGNSA. The V segment lost 3 bases and the J segment 10 bases; nucleotides outside the gene matches: 8. The CDR3 has 14 amino acids. CDR3 sequence (DNA): TGTGCCAGCAGCTTTGACGGGGGGGCGCGGGAGCAGTTCTTC. Encoded protein: CASSFDGGAREQFF.

CDR3 in amino acids: CASSPTPSGGYQETQYF. In DNA form, the CDR3 reads TGTGCCAGCAGCCCGACCCCCAGCGGGGGGTACCAAGAGACCCAGTACTTC. The chain has TRBV7-3 and TRBJ2-5; 9 nucleotides align to TRBD2. Germline CDR1 SGHTA, CDR2 FQGTGA. J lost 0 bases, V lost 5 bases, and 10 bases had no gene match. The CDR3 has 17 residues.

The gene calls are TRBV6-5 and TRBJ2-7, with no clear D. The germline V gene encodes CDR1 MNHEY and CDR2 SVGAGI. CDR3 length equals 12 residues. Trimming removed 6 bases at V and 7 bases at J, with 13 bases between. CDR3 protein: CASSETGREQYF. DNA of the CDR3: TGTGCCAGCAGCGAGACGGGCAGGGAGCAGTACTTC.

This clone was seen a handful of times. The rearrangement joins TRBV6-5 to TRBJ2-5, with D tentatively TRBD1 or TRBD2 (5 bases each). Per germline, CDR1 MNHEY and CDR2 SVGAGI. This CDR3 contains 11 residues. Trimming left V 6 bases short and J 10 bases short, with 12 bases between. DNA of the CDR3: TGTGCCAGCAGCCCAGGGAGCGACCAGTACTTC. This encodes CASSPGSDQYF.

The chain links TRBV18 to TRBJ2-7; D tentatively fits TRBD1 or TRBD2 (5 bases each). The length of the CDR3 is 15 residues. Germline-derived CDR1 and CDR2 are KGHSH and LQKENI. V was shortened by 0 bases and J by 7 bases, with 16 bases between the two germline ends. The CDR3 region has the DNA TGTGCCAGCTCACCACCCATCGGGGCCAAGTGGGAGCAGTACTTC. Amino acid sequence: CASSPPIGAKWEQYF. The variable domain in full, with the rest retrieved from reference TRBV18 and TRBJ2-7, is NAGVMQNPRHLVRRRGQEARLRCSPMKGHSHVYWYRQLPEEGLKFMVYLQKENIIDESGMPKERFSAEFPKEGPSILRIQQVVRGDSAAYFCASSPPIGAKWEQYFGPGTRLTVT.

The chain combines TRBV29-1 with TRBJ2-2, with 7 bases fitting TRBD1. The germline V gene has CDR1 SQVTM and CDR2 ANQGSEA. The CDR3 spans 14 residues. V shed 4 bases, J shed 2 bases, and the junction held 4 bases outside the gene matches. This chain's CDR3 is CSVGGQANTGELFF. CDR3 nucleotide sequence: TGCAGCGTTGGAGGACAGGCTAACACCGGGGAGCTGTTTTTT.

Here the CDR3 DNA reads TGTGCCAGCAGTCCCGGGACAGGGGGAAATGAGCAGTTCTTC. Translated: CASSPGTGGNEQFF. The gene calls are TRBV27 and TRBJ2-1, with TRBD1 matching 11 bases. V shed 5 bases and J 7 bases; nucleotides not matched to a gene: 4. Germline V gives CDR1 MNHEY, CDR2 SMNVEV (reference sequence). The CDR3 is 14 residues long.

The rearrangement links TRBV27 to TRBJ1-6; D is undetermined. The ends were cut back, 5 bases at V and 7 bases at J, with 9 bases in the middle. The germline V gene has CDR1 MNHEY and CDR2 SMNVEV (reference sequence). The CDR3 consists of 13 residues. CDR3 loop: CASSPTMNSPLHF. DNA for the CDR3: TGTGCCAGCAGTCCAACAATGAATTCACCCCTCCACTTT.